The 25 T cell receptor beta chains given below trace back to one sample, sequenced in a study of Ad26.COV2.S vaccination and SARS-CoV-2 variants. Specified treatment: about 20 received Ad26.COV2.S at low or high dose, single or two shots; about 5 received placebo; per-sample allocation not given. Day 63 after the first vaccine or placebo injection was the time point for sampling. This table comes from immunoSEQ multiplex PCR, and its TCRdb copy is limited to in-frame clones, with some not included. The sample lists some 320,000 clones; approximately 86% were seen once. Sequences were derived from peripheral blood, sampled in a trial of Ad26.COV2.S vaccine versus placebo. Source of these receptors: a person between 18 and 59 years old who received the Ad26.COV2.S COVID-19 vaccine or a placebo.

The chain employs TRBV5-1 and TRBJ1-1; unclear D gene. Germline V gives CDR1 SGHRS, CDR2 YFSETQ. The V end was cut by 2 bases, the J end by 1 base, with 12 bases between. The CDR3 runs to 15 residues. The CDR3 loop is CASSLVPLKNTEAFF. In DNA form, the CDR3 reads TGCGCCAGCAGCTTAGTCCCCCTAAAGAACACTGAAGCTTTCTTT.

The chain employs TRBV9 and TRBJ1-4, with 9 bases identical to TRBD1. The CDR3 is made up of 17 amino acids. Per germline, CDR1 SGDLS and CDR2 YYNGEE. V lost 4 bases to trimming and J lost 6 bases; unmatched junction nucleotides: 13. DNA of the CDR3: TGTGCCAGCAGCCGAGGACAGGGGTCTTTGTTGGATGAAAAACTGTTTTTT. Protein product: CASSRGQGSLLDEKLFF.

CDR3 nucleotide sequence: TGTGCCAGCAGCGTAGAGGCGGACGCCTACGAGCAGTACTTC. Translated, it gives CASSVEADAYEQYF. The rearrangement joins TRBV9 to TRBJ2-7, with D unclear. Trimming took 0 bases from V and 2 from J, leaving 9 bases between them. CDR1 is SGDLS and CDR2 is YYNGEE in the germline V gene. This CDR3 region has 14 residues.

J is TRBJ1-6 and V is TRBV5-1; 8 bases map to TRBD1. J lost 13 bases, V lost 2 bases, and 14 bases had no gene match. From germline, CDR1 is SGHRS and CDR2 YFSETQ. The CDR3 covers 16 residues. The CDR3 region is CASSLDRGQLKAPLHF. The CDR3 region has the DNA TGCGCCAGCAGCTTAGACAGGGGACAGTTGAAGGCGCCCCTCCACTTT.

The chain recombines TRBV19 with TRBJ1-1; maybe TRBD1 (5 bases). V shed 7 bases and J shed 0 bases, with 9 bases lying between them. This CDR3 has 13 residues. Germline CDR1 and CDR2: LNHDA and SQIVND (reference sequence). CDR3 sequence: CASNRGMNTEAFF. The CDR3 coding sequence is TGTGCCAGTAATAGGGGCATGAACACTGAAGCTTTCTTT.

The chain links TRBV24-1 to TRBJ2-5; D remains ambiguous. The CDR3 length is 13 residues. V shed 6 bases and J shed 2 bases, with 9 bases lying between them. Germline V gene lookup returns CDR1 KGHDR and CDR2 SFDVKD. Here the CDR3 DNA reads TGTGCCACCAGTATGGCAGATCAAGAGACCCAGTACTTC. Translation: CATSMADQETQYF.

The CDR3 DNA sequence: TGTGCCAGCAGCGGCGAAGGGCGACAACTCTACGAGCAGTACTTC. This gives the protein CASSGEGRQLYEQYF. The chain combines TRBV9 with TRBJ2-7; D is unresolved. The germline CDR1 and CDR2 sequences are SGDLS and YYNGEE. The CDR3 has 15 amino acids. The ends were cut back, 3 bases at V and 3 bases at J, with 16 bases in the middle. The full variable domain, with the rest looked up from reference TRBV9 and TRBJ2-7, is DSGVTQTPKHLITATGQRVTLRCSPRSGDLSVYWYQQSLDQGLQFLIQYYNGEERAKGNILERFSAQQFPDLHSELNLSSLELGDSALYFCASSGEGRQLYEQYFGPGTRLTVT.

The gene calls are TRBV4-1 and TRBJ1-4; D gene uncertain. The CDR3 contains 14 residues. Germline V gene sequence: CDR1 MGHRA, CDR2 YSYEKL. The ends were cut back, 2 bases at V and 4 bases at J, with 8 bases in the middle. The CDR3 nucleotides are TGCGCCAGCAGCCAACTTTCCCTTAATGAAAAACTGTTTTTT. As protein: CASSQLSLNEKLFF.

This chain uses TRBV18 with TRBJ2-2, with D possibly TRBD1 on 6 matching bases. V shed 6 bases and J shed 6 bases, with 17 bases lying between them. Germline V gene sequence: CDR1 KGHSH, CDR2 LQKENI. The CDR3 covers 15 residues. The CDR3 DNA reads TGTGCCAGCTCGCCGGGACAAACGTTATCCGGGGAGCTGTTTTTT. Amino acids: CASSPGQTLSGELFF.

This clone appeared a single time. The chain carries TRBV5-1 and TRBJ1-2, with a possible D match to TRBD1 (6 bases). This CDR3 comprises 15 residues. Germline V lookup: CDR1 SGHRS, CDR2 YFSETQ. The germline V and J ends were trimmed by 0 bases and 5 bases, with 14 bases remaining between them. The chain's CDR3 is CASSLAGTGRYGYTF. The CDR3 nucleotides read TGCGCCAGCAGCTTGGCCGGCACAGGGAGATATGGCTACACCTTC.

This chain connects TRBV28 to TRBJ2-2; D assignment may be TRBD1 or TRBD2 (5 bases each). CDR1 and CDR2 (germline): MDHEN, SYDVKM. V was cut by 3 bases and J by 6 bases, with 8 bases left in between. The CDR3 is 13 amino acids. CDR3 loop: CASSFRGAGELFF. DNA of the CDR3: TGTGCCAGCAGTTTTAGAGGGGCCGGGGAGCTGTTTTTT.

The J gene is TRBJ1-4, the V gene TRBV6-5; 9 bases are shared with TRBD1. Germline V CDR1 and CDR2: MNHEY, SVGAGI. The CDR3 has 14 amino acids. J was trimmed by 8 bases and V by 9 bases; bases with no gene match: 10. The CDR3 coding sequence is TGTGCCAGTCGGGACAGGGAGGGGATCGAAAAACTGTTTTTT. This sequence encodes CASRDREGIEKLFF.

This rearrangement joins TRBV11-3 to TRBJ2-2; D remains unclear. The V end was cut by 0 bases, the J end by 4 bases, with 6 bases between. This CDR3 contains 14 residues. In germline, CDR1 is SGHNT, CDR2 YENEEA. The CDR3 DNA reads TGTGCCAGCAGCTTAGATACAACCACCGGGGAGCTGTTTTTT. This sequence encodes CASSLDTTTGELFF. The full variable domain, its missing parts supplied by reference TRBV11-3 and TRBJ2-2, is EAGVVQSPRYKIIEKKQPVAFWCNPISGHNTLYWYLQNLGQGPELLIRYENEEAVDDSQLPKDRFSAERLKGVDSTLKIQPAELGDSAVYLCASSLDTTTGELFFGEGSRLTVL.

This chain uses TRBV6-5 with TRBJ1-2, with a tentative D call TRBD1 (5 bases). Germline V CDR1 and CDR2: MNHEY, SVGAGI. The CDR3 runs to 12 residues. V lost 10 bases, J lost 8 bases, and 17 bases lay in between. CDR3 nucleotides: TGTGCCACCAGATCAGGGTCCCGCGGCTACACCTTC. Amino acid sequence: CATRSGSRGYTF.

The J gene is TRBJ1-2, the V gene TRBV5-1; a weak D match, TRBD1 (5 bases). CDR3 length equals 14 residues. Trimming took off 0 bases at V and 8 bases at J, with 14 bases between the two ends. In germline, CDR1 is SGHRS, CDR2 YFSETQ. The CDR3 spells CASSLAGGLTGYTF. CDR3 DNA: TGCGCCAGCAGCTTGGCCGGGGGTCTGACGGGCTACACCTTC.

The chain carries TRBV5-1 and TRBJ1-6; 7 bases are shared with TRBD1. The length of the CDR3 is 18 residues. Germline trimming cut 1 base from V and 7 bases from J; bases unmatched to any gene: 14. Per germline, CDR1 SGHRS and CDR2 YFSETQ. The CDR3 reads CASSLYYRGPSQNSPLHF. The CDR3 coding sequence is TGCGCCAGCAGCTTGTATTATAGGGGGCCTTCACAAAATTCACCCCTCCACTTT.

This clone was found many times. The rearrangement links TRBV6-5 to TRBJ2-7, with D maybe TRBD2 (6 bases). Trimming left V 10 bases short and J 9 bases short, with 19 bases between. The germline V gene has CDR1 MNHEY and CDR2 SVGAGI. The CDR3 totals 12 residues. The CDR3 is CATQSRGSGQYF. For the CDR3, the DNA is TGTGCCACCCAAAGCCGGGGGAGTGGGCAGTACTTC.

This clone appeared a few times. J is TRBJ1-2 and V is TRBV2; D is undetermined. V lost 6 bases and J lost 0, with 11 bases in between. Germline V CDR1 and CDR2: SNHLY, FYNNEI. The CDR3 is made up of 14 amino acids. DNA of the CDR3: TGTGCCAGCAGCCTGCCCGGCTCTAACTATGGCTACACCTTC. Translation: CASSLPGSNYGYTF.

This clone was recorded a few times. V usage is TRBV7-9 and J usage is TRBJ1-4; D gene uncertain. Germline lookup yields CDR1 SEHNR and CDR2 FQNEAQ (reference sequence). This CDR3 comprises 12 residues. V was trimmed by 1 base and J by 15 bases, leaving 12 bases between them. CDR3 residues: CASSLGGQVVFF. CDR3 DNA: TGTGCCAGCAGCTTAGGAGGCCAGGTGGTGTTTTTT.

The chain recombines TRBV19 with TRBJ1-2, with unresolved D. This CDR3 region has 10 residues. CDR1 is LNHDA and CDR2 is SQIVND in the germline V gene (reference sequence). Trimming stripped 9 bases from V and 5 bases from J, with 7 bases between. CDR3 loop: CASGSYGYTF. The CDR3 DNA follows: TGTGCCAGCGGGTCGTATGGCTACACCTTC. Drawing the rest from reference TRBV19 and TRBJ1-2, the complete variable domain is DGGITQSPKYLFRKEGQNVTLSCEQNLNHDAMYWYRQDPGQGLRLIYYSQIVNDFQKGDIAEGYSVSREKKESFPLTVTSAQKNPTAFYLCASGSYGYTFGSGTRLTVV.

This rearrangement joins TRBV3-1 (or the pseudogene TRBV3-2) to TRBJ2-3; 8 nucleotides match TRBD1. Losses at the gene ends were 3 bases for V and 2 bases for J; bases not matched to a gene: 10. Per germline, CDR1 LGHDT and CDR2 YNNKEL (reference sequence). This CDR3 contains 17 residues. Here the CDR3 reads CASSHIGQGRATDTQYF. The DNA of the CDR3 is TGTGCCAGCAGCCATATCGGACAGGGAAGGGCCACAGATACGCAGTATTTT.

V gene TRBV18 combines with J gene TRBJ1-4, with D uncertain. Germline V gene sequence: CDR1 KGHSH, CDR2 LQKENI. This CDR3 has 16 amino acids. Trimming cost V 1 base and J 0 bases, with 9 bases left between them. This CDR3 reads CASSPQDVATNEKLFF. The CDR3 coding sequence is TGTGCCAGCTCACCACAGGACGTTGCAACTAATGAAAAACTGTTTTTT.

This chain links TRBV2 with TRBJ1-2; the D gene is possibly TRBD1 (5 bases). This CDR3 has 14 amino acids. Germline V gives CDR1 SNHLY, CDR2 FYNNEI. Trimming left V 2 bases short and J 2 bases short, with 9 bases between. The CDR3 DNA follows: TGTGCCAGCAGTGAACAGGGCCTAAACTATGGCTACACCTTC. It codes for CASSEQGLNYGYTF.

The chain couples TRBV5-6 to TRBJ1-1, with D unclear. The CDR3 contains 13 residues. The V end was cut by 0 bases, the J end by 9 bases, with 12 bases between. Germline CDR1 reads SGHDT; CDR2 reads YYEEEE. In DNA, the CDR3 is TGTGCCAGCAGCTTGGGATTGATCGCGAAAGCTTTCTTT. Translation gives CASSLGLIAKAFF. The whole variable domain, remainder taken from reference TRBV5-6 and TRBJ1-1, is DAGVTQSPTHLIKTRGQQVTLRCSPKSGHDTVSWYQQALGQGPQFIFQYYEEEERQRGNFPDRFSGHQFPNYSSELNVNALLLGDSALYLCASSLGLIAKAFFGQGTRLTVV.

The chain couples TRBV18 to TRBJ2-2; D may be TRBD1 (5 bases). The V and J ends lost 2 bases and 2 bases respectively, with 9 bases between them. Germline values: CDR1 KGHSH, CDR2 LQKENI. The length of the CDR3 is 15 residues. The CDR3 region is CASSPVGPNTGELFF. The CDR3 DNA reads TGTGCCAGCTCACCAGTGGGGCCCAACACCGGGGAGCTGTTTTTT.